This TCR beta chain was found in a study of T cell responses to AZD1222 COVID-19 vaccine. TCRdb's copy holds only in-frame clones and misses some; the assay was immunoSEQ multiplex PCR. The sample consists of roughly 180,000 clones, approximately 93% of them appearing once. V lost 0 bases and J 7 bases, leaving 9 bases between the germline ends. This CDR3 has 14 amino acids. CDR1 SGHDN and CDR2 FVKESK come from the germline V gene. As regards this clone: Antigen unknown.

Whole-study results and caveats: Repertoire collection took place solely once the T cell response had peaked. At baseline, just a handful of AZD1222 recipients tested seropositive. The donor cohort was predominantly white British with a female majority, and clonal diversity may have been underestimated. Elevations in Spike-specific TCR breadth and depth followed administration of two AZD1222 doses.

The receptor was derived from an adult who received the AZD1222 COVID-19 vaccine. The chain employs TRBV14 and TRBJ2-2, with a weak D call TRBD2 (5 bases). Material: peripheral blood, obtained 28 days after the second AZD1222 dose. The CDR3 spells CASSQDNRGGELFF. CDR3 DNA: TGTGCCAGCAGCCAAGATAATCGGGGCGGGGAGCTGTTTTTT.